A selection of T cell receptor beta chains follows, all from one sample in a study of blood T cell repertoires in COVID-19. Only in-frame clones appear in the TCRdb table, and some are missing; sequencing was by immunoSEQ multiplex PCR. This sample has about 130,000 clones, with 85% to 90% found just once. Specimen: peripheral blood. The receptors were gathered from a human donor in a cohort sampled during active COVID-19. Both conserved end residues are part of each CDR3. D genes are given only for firm matches. Clone size is given for some rows only: seen once, a few or many times, or a class if the clone is expanded.

d_call	v_call	clone_size	j_call	cdr3_aa	cdr3_nt
NA	TRBV5-1	NA	TRBJ1-1	CASSHLNTEAFF	TGCGCCAGCAGCCACTTGAACACTGAAGCTTTCTTT
TRBD1	TRBV5-1	NA	TRBJ1-1	CASSLGTGVLNTEAFF	TGCGCCAGCAGCTTGGGTACAGGGGTCCTGAACACTGAAGCTTTCTTT
NA	TRBV10-3	NA	TRBJ1-1	CAISVVEGPQNTEAFF	TGTGCCATCAGTGTCGTGGAGGGACCCCAAAACACTGAAGCTTTCTTT
TRBD1	TRBV6-1	NA	TRBJ1-4	CASSEARVRDRLEKLFF	TGTGCCAGCAGTGAAGCAAGGGTGAGGGACAGGCTCGAAAAACTGTTTTTT
NA	TRBV7-6	NA	TRBJ2-5	CASSLARGRTSHQETQYF	TGTGCCAGCAGCTTAGCGCGCGGTAGGACAAGCCATCAAGAGACCCAGTACTTC
TRBD1	TRBV7-9	NA	TRBJ1-2	CASSLGGQGSGYTF	TGTGCCAGCAGCTTAGGGGGACAGGGGAGTGGCTACACCTTC
TRBD1	TRBV7-9	few	TRBJ2-5	CASSLAGTGEETQYF	TGTGCCAGCAGCTTAGCCGGGACAGGGGAAGAGACCCAGTACTTC
NA	TRBV9	once	TRBJ2-2	CASSPGSSVGELFF	TGTGCCAGCAGCCCGGGGTCTTCGGTCGGGGAGCTGTTTTTT
NA	TRBV6-6	few	TRBJ1-2	CASSYGTDYGYTF	TGTGCCAGCAGTTACGGCACCGACTATGGCTACACCTTC
NA	TRBV19	NA	TRBJ2-3	CASSQGLIDTQYF	TGTGCCAGTAGTCAGGGTCTAATAGATACGCAGTATTTT
NA	TRBV3-1/TRBV3-2	NA	TRBJ2-3	CASSQASLRTDTQYF	TGTGCCAGCAGCCAAGCTTCACTTCGAACAGATACGCAGTATTTT
TRBD2	TRBV2	NA	TRBJ2-3	CASRKSGLAADTQYF	TGTGCCAGCAGGAAATCGGGACTAGCGGCAGATACGCAGTATTTT
NA	TRBV7-2	NA	TRBJ1-6	CASSDRPRSSYNSPLHF	TGTGCCAGCAGCGACCGTCCTAGGAGCTCCTATAATTCACCCCTCCACTTT
TRBD2	TRBV19	NA	TRBJ2-7	CASRQLGGSYEQYF	TGTGCCAGTAGACAATTGGGAGGGTCGTACGAGCAGTACTTC
TRBD1	TRBV10-3	once	TRBJ1-2	CAISPSGQGRNGYTF	TGTGCCATCAGCCCCTCAGGACAGGGGAGGAATGGCTACACCTTC
NA	TRBV10-2	NA	TRBJ1-6	CASTPLRRGAANSPLHF	TGCGCCAGCACCCCGCTTCGAAGGGGCGCGGCTAATTCACCCCTCCACTTT
NA	TRBV28	NA	TRBJ1-1	CASSIGELDTEAFF	TGTGCCAGCAGTATAGGGGAATTGGACACTGAAGCTTTCTTT
NA	TRBV6-6	few	TRBJ1-5	CASSAEPPYSNQPQHF	TGTGCCAGCAGTGCCGAGCCCCCGTATAGCAATCAGCCCCAGCATTTT
TRBD1	TRBV19	NA	TRBJ1-1	CASSIDRVAEAFF	TGTGCCAGTAGTATCGACAGGGTCGCTGAAGCTTTCTTT
NA	TRBV3-1/TRBV3-2	few	TRBJ1-3	CASSQAFSGNTIYF	TGTGCCAGCAGCCAAGCGTTCTCTGGAAACACCATATATTTT
TRBD2	TRBV7-2	NA	TRBJ2-5	CASSPSRLAGVTQYF	TGTGCCAGCTCCCCATCCCGTCTAGCGGGAGTGACCCAGTACTTC
TRBD1	TRBV5-1	NA	TRBJ2-3	CASSLAPPDRSQYF	TGCGCCAGCAGCTTGGCCCCCCCGGACAGGTCGCAGTATTTT
NA	TRBV7-2	NA	TRBJ2-1	CASSSADGAYNEQFF	TGTGCCAGCAGCTCCGCGGACGGGGCCTACAATGAGCAGTTCTTC
NA	TRBV7-2	once	TRBJ2-5	CASSLASLETQYF	TGTGCCAGCAGCTTAGCGAGTTTGGAGACCCAGTACTTC
TRBD2	TRBV6-2/TRBV6-3	NA	TRBJ2-5	CASSAGGPQETQYF	TGTGCCAGCAGCGCGGGGGGGCCCCAAGAGACCCAGTACTTC
TRBD2	TRBV4-3	once	TRBJ2-5	CASSQDAVSGGAGETQYF	TGCGCCAGCAGCCAAGATGCCGTTAGCGGGGGGGCGGGAGAGACCCAGTACTTC
NA	TRBV3-1/TRBV3-2	NA	TRBJ1-1	CASSPPYGCGTEAFF	TGTGCCAGCAGCCCCCCCTACGGTTGTGGTACTGAAGCTTTCTTT
NA	TRBV7-3	NA	TRBJ1-1	CASSPRGIGMNTEAFF	TGTGCCAGCAGCCCGCGGGGGATCGGAATGAACACTGAAGCTTTCTTT
NA	TRBV27	NA	TRBJ1-1	CASSLWAGAFTEAFF	TGTGCCAGCAGTTTATGGGCAGGGGCGTTCACTGAAGCTTTCTTT
TRBD2	TRBV5-4	NA	TRBJ2-5	CASSRLAGGEETQYF	TGTGCCAGCAGCCGACTAGCGGGGGGGGAGGAGACCCAGTACTTC
NA	TRBV6-2/TRBV6-3	NA	TRBJ2-2	CASSYTADTGELFF	TGTGCCAGCAGTTATACTGCCGACACCGGGGAGCTGTTTTTT
NA	TRBV6-1	NA	TRBJ1-1	CASTLRGDGTEAFF	TGTGCCAGCACCCTACGGGGGGATGGCACTGAAGCTTTCTTT
TRBD2	TRBV20-1	NA	TRBJ2-3	CSASQIAGSTDTQYF	TGCAGTGCTAGTCAAATAGCGGGGAGCACAGATACGCAGTATTTT